Reported below is one TCR beta chain. The sample comes from a study of blood T cell repertoires in COVID-19. Turning to the study itself: Samples came from the United States, Italy and Spain, spanning acute and convalescent COVID-19. Sample material is recorded as cDNA or gDNA derived from T cells, B-cell-depleted T cells, or PBMCs.

The CDR3 is 15 amino acids. The V and J ends lost 6 bases and 0 bases respectively, with 12 bases between them. Germline values: CDR1 LNHDA, CDR2 SQIVND (reference sequence). The authors' processing: Using reference gene primer amplification, nucleated cell counts were estimated. Here immunoSEQ multiplex PCR was the method, and the copy in TCRdb shows in-frame clones only, minus some. The V and J calls and clone size are taken from that table; D and trimming were inferred from the DNA. The sample yields roughly 250,000 clones, approximately 86% seen once. Sequenced sample: peripheral blood. The receptor's source is a man aged 40-49 years who had recovered from COVID-19. The rearrangement joins TRBV19 to TRBJ2-1, with D unresolved. The CDR3 bases are TGTGCCAGTAGGCCATGGCCAAGCTCCTACAATGAGCAGTTCTTC. Amino acids: CASRPWPSSYNEQFF.